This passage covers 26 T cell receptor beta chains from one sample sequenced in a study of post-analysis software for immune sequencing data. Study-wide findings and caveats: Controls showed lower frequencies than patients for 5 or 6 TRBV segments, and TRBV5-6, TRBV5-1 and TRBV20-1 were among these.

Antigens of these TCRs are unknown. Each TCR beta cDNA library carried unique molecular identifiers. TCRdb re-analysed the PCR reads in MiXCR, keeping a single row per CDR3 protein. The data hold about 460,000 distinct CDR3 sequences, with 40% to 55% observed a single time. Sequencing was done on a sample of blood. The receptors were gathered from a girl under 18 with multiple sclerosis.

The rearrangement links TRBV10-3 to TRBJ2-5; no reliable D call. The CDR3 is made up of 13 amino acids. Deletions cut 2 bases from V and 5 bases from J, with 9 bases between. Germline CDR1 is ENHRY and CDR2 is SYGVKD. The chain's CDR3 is CAISERDGETQYF. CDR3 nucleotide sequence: TGTGCCATCAGTGAGAGGGATGGGGAGACCCAGTACTTC.

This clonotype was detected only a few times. The CDR3 bases are TGTGCCAGCAGCTTAAAAGGCTCCGGGACTAGCGGGAGCAATGAGCAGTTCTTC. Its protein product is CASSLKGSGTSGSNEQFF. This chain links TRBV7-3 with TRBJ2-1; 14 nucleotides match TRBD2. The CDR3 has 18 residues. The V segment lost 1 base and the J segment 6 bases; nucleotides outside the gene matches: 8. CDR1 SGHTA and CDR2 FQGTGA come from the germline V gene. Based on the CDR3 plus reference TRBV7-3 and TRBJ2-1, the full variable domain is GAGVSQTPSNKVTEKGKYVELRCDPISGHTALYWYRQSLGQGPEFLIYFQGTGAADDSGLPNDRFFAVRPEGSVSTLKIQRTERGDSAVYLCASSLKGSGTSGSNEQFFGPGTRLTVL.

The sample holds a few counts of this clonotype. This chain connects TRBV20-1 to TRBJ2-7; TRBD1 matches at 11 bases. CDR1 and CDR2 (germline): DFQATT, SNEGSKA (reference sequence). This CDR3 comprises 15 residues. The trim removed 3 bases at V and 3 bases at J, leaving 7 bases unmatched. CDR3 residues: CSASPGGTGGYEQYF. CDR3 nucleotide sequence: TGCAGTGCTAGCCCAGGCGGGACAGGGGGCTACGAGCAGTACTTC.

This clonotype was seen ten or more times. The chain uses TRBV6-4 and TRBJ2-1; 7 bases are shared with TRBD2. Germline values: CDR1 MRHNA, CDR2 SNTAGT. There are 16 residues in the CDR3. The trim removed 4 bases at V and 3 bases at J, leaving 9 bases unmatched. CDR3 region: CASSGVAGTDYNEQFF. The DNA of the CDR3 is TGTGCCAGCAGTGGGGTAGCGGGTACCGACTACAATGAGCAGTTCTTC.

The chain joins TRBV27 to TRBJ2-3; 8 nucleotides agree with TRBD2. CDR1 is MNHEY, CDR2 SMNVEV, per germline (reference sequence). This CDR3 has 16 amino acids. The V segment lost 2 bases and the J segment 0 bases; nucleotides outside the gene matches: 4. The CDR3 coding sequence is TGTGCCAGCAGTTTAATGGCTAGCGGGAGCACAGATACGCAGTATTTT. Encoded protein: CASSLMASGSTDTQYF.

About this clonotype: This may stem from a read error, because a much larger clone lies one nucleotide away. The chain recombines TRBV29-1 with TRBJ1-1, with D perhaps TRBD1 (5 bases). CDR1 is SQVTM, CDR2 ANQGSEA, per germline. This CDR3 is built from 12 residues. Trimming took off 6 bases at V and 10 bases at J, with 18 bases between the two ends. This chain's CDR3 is CSVREGQRPAFF. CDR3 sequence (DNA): TGCAGCGTGAGGGAGGGGCAGCGACCAGCTTTCTTT.

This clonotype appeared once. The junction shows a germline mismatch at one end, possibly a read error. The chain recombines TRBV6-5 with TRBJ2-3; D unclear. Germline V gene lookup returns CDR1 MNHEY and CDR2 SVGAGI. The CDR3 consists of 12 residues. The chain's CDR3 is CASSSDTNTEYF. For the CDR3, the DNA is TGTGCCAGCAGTTCCGACACGAATACGGAGTATTTT.

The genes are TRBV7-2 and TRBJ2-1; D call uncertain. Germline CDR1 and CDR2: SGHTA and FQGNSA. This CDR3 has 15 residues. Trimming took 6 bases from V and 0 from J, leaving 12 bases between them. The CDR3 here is CTSSKQRYSYNEQFF. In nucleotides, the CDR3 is TGTACCAGCAGTAAACAGAGATACTCCTACAATGAGCAGTTCTTC.

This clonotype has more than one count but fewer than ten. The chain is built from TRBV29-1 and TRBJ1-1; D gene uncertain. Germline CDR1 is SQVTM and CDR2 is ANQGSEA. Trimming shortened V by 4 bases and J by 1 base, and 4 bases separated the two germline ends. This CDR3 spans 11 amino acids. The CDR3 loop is CSVVGNTEAFF. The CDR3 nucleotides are TGCAGCGTTGTTGGGAACACTGAAGCTTTCTTT.

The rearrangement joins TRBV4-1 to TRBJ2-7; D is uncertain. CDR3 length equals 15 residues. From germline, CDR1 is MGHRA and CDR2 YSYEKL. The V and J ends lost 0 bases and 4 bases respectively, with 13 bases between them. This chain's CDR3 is CASSQEVGQTYEQYF. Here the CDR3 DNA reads TGCGCCAGCAGCCAAGAGGTCGGTCAGACTTACGAGCAGTACTTC.

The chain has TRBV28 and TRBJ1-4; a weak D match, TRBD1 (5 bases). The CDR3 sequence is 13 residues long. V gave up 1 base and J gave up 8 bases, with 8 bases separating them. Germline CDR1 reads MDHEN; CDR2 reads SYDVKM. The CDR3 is CASSLSGAEKLFF. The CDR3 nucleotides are TGTGCCAGCAGTTTATCTGGGGCGGAAAAACTGTTTTTT.

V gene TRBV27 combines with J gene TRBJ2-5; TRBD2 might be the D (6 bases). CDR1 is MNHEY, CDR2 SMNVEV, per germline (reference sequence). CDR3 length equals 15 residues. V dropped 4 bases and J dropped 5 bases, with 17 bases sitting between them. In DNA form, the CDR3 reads TGTGCCAGCAGTTCTACCCAGACTAGGTTCGAGACCCAGTACTTC. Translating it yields CASSSTQTRFETQYF.

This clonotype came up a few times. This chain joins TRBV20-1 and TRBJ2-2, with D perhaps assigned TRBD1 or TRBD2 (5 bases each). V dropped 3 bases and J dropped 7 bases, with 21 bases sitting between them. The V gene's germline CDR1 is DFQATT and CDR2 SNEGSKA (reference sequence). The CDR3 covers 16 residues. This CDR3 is CSASEGQGRYGGELFF. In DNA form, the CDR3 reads TGCAGTGCTAGCGAGGGGCAGGGTCGGTACGGCGGGGAGCTGTTTTTT.

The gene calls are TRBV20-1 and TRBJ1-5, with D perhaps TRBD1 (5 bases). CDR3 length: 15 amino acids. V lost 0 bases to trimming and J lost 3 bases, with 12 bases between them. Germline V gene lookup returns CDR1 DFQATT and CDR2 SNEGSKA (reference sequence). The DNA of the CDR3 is TGCAGTGCTAGAGATGGGACCGATTACAATCAGCCCCAGCATTTT. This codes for CSARDGTDYNQPQHF.

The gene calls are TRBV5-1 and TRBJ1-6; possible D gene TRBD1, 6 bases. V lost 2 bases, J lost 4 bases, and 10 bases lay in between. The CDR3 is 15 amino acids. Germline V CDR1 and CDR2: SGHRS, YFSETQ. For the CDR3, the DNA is TGCGCCAGCAGCTTCTCTGGACAGTATAATTCACCCCTCCACTTT. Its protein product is CASSFSGQYNSPLHF.

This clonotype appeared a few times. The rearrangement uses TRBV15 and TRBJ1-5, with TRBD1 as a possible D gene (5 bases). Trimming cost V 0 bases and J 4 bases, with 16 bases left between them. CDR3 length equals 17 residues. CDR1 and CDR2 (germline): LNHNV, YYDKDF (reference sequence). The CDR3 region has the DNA TGTGCCACCAGCAGAGACCCTCCTGCAGGGTCTAATCAGCCCCAGCATTTT. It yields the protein CATSRDPPAGSNQPQHF.

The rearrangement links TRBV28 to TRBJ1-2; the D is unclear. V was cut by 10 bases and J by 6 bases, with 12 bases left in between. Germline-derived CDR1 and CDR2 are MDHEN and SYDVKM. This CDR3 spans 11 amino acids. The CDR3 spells CATVLENGYTF. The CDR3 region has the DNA TGTGCCACCGTCTTAGAGAATGGCTACACCTTC.

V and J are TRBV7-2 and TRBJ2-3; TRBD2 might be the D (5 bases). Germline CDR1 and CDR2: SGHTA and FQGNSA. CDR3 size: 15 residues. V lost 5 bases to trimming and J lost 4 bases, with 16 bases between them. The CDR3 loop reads CASSPLAKKADTQYF. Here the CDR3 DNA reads TGTGCCAGCAGCCCCCTAGCAAAAAAGGCAGATACGCAGTATTTT.

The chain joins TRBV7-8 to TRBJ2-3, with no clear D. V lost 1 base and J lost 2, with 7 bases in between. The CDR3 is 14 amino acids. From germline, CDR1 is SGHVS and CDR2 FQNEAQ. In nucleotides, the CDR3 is TGTGCCAGCAGCTTAGTAGAATACACAGATACGCAGTATTTT. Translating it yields CASSLVEYTDTQYF.

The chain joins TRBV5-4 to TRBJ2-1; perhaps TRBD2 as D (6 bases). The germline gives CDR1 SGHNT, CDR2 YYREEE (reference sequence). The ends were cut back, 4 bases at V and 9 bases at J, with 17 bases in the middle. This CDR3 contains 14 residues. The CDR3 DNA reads TGTGCCAGCAGCGCGGGACTGACTGAAGGTGAGCAGTTCTTC. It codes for CASSAGLTEGEQFF.

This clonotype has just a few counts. The CDR3 reads CASSSLSGRAERDTQYF. The CDR3 region has the DNA TGCGCCAGCAGCTCTTTGAGCGGGAGGGCCGAAAGAGATACGCAGTATTTT. This sequence joins TRBV4-1 and TRBJ2-3; 10 bases map to TRBD2. The CDR3 sequence is 17 residues long. After removal of 5 bases from V and 5 bases from J, the junction contained 13 bases not matched to a gene. Germline V gene sequence: CDR1 MGHRA, CDR2 YSYEKL.

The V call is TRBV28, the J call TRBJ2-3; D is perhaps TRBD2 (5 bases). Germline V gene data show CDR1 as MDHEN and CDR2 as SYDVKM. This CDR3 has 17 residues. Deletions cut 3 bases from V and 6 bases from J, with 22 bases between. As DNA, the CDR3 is TGTGCCAGCAGTTTTACTCGGAAGGACTTAAGTCGGGATACGCAGTATTTT. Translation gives CASSFTRKDLSRDTQYF.

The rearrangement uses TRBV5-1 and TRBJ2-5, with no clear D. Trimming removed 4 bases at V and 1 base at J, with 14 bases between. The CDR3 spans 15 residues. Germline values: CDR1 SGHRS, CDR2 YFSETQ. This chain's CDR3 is CASSTYGQPQETQYF. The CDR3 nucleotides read TGCGCCAGCAGCACTTACGGGCAACCCCAAGAGACCCAGTACTTC.

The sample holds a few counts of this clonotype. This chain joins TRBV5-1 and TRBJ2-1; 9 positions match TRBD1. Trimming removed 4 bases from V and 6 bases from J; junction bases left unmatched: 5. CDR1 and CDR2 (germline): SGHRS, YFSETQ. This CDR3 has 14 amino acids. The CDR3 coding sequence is TGCGCCAGCAGCGGGGGACAGGGTCCCAATGAGCAGTTCTTC. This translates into CASSGGQGPNEQFF. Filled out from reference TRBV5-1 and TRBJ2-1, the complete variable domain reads KAGVTQTPRYLIKTRGQQVTLSCSPISGHRSVSWYQQTPGQGLQFLFEYFSETQRNKGNFPGRFSGRQFSNSRSEMNVSTLELGDSALYLCASSGGQGPNEQFFGPGTRLTVL.

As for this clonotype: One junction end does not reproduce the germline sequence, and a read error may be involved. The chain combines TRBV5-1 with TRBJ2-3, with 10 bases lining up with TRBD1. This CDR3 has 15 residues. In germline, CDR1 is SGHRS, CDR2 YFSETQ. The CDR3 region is CASSLPTGGTDTQYF. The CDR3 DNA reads TGCGCCAGCAGCCTCCCGACAGGGGGCACGGATACGCAGTATTTT.

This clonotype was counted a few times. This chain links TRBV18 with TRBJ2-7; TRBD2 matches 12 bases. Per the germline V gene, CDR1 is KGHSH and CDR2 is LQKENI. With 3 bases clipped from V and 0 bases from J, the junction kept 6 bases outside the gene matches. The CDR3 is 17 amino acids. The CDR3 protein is CASSPTSGRMSSYEQYF. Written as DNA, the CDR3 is TGTGCCAGCTCACCCACTAGCGGGAGGATGAGCTCCTACGAGCAGTACTTC. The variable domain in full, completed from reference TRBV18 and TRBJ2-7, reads NAGVMQNPRHLVRRRGQEARLRCSPMKGHSHVYWYRQLPEEGLKFMVYLQKENIIDESGMPKERFSAEFPKEGPSILRIQQVVRGDSAAYFCASSPTSGRMSSYEQYFGPGTRLTVT.